This is a list of T cell receptor beta chains from one sample in a study of graft-versus-host responses after intestinal transplantation. The assay was immunoSEQ multiplex PCR, and TCRdb's table has in-frame clones only and misses some. The sample comprises 75,000 to 100,000 clones, over 75% of which are singletons, and 15% to 20% rests with the top ten. This specimen was PBMCs, taken around 68 weeks after intestinal transplant. These TCRs come from a human patient who received an intestinal transplant, so some T cells may come from the graft donor. CDR3s include the opening cysteine and the closing phenylalanine or tryptophan. Each record gives: clone size, V gene, J gene, D gene, CDR3 DNA, CDR3 protein. The D gene is left open where the match is weak. Some rows have no size entry. The others give once, few or many, or a class for an expanded clone.

abundance: .; v_gene: TRBV18; j_gene: TRBJ2-7; d_gene: .; CDR3nt: TGTGCCAGCTCACCACGCTCCGGCAGCGTCTACGAGCAGTACTTC; CDR3aa: CASSPRSGSVYEQYF
abundance: once; v_gene: TRBV10-2; j_gene: TRBJ2-1; d_gene: TRBD2; CDR3nt: TGCGCCAGCAGTGAGTCGGGGACTAGGTTTGATGAGCAGTTCTTC; CDR3aa: CASSESGTRFDEQFF
abundance: .; v_gene: TRBV14; j_gene: TRBJ2-1; d_gene: .; CDR3nt: TGTGCCAGCAGCCAAGATACGGTCGGTGAGCAGTTCTTC; CDR3aa: CASSQDTVGEQFF
abundance: .; v_gene: TRBV10-3; j_gene: TRBJ2-3; d_gene: .; CDR3nt: TGTGCCATCAGTGGTCAGTCAGATACGCAGTATTTT; CDR3aa: CAISGQSDTQYF
abundance: once; v_gene: TRBV4-2; j_gene: TRBJ2-7; d_gene: .; CDR3nt: TGTGCCAGCAGCCAAGAAGGGATCCGTAGCTCCTACGAGCAGTACTTC; CDR3aa: CASSQEGIRSSYEQYF
abundance: .; v_gene: TRBV5-5; j_gene: TRBJ2-2; d_gene: TRBD2; CDR3nt: TGTGCCAGCAGCCGCGGAGTGGGAGGGCTCGGGGAGCTGTTTTTT; CDR3aa: CASSRGVGGLGELFF
abundance: .; v_gene: TRBV5-1; j_gene: TRBJ2-4; d_gene: TRBD2; CDR3nt: TGCGCCAGCAGTTCCACAGGGGCTAGCGGGGGGTTAAACATTCAGTACTTC; CDR3aa: CASSSTGASGGLNIQYF
abundance: .; v_gene: TRBV27; j_gene: TRBJ2-7; d_gene: .; CDR3nt: TGTGCCAGCAGTTTTAAGCCCGGCACCTACGAGCAGTACTTC; CDR3aa: CASSFKPGTYEQYF
abundance: .; v_gene: TRBV7-2; j_gene: TRBJ2-7; d_gene: TRBD2; CDR3nt: TGTGCCAGCAGGAGACTAGCGGAATACGAGCAGTACTTC; CDR3aa: CASRRLAEYEQYF
abundance: .; v_gene: TRBV27; j_gene: TRBJ1-5; d_gene: .; CDR3nt: TGTGCCAGCAGCAAAAGTCAAGGGGGGGGCAATCAGCCCCAGCATTTT; CDR3aa: CASSKSQGGGNQPQHF
abundance: .; v_gene: TRBV4-1; j_gene: TRBJ2-2; d_gene: .; CDR3nt: TGCGCCAGCACAGGGGTAAAAACCGGGGAGCTGTTTTTT; CDR3aa: CASTGVKTGELFF
abundance: .; v_gene: TRBV5-4; j_gene: TRBJ2-7; d_gene: TRBD2; CDR3nt: TGTGCCAGCAGCTTGATAGCGGGGTCCTCCTACGAGCAGTACTTC; CDR3aa: CASSLIAGSSYEQYF
abundance: .; v_gene: TRBV7-6; j_gene: TRBJ1-4; d_gene: .; CDR3nt: TGTGCCAGCAGCTTAGCGGGGGAACTTAATGAAAAACTGTTTTTT; CDR3aa: CASSLAGELNEKLFF
abundance: .; v_gene: TRBV10-3; j_gene: TRBJ2-7; d_gene: TRBD1; CDR3nt: TGTGCCATCAGTGAATCACGGGACAGGCACTACGAGCAGTACTTC; CDR3aa: CAISESRDRHYEQYF
abundance: medium-sized; v_gene: TRBV18; j_gene: TRBJ1-4; d_gene: .; CDR3nt: TGTGCCAGCTCACCACAGGGTATCGAAAAACTGTTTTTT; CDR3aa: CASSPQGIEKLFF
abundance: .; v_gene: TRBV14; j_gene: TRBJ2-6; d_gene: .; CDR3nt: TGTGCCAGCAGCCAGACCTCTGGGGCCAACGTCCTGACTTTC; CDR3aa: CASSQTSGANVLTF
abundance: .; v_gene: TRBV5-1; j_gene: TRBJ2-1; d_gene: .; CDR3nt: TGCGCCAGCACGCGGGGCGACGAGCAGTTCTTC; CDR3aa: CASTRGDEQFF
abundance: .; v_gene: TRBV9; j_gene: TRBJ2-1; d_gene: TRBD2; CDR3nt: TGTGCCAGCAGCGCCGATCCCTATAGCGGGGGTTCCTACAATGAGCAGTTCTTC; CDR3aa: CASSADPYSGGSYNEQFF
abundance: .; v_gene: TRBV19; j_gene: TRBJ2-5; d_gene: TRBD2; CDR3nt: TGTGCCAGTAGTACAACTAGCGGGGGGTACCAAGAGACCCAGTACTTC; CDR3aa: CASSTTSGGYQETQYF
abundance: .; v_gene: TRBV6-5; j_gene: TRBJ1-1; d_gene: .; CDR3nt: TGTGCCAGCAGTTTTCGGCAGGGGAGTGAAGCTTTCTTT; CDR3aa: CASSFRQGSEAFF
abundance: .; v_gene: TRBV9; j_gene: TRBJ1-3; d_gene: TRBD1; CDR3nt: TGTGCCAGCAGCCCCTCAGGGGGGGCCGGAGCCGGCATATATTTT; CDR3aa: CASSPSGGAGAGIYF
abundance: .; v_gene: TRBV5-1; j_gene: TRBJ2-3; d_gene: TRBD2; CDR3nt: TGCGCCAGCAGCGCCGGGACTAGAAGGTCAGATACGCAGTATTTT; CDR3aa: CASSAGTRRSDTQYF
abundance: .; v_gene: TRBV18; j_gene: TRBJ2-2; d_gene: .; CDR3nt: TGTGCCAGCAGTCTGAACACCGGGGAGCTGTTTTTT; CDR3aa: CASSLNTGELFF
abundance: .; v_gene: TRBV7-9; j_gene: TRBJ2-1; d_gene: .; CDR3nt: TGTGCCAGCAGCTCCACCGGGGGACCATACAATGAGCAGTTCTTC; CDR3aa: CASSSTGGPYNEQFF
abundance: .; v_gene: TRBV2; j_gene: TRBJ2-5; d_gene: .; CDR3nt: TGTGCCAGCAGTGTTTTGGAGACCCAGTACTTC; CDR3aa: CASSVLETQYF
abundance: .; v_gene: TRBV4-1; j_gene: TRBJ2-3; d_gene: .; CDR3nt: TGCGCCAGCAGCCAAGTACGGAGCACAGATACGCAGTATTTT; CDR3aa: CASSQVRSTDTQYF
abundance: .; v_gene: TRBV11-3; j_gene: TRBJ1-1; d_gene: .; CDR3nt: TGTGCCAGCAGCTTTGGTAACAGGGAAGCTTTCTTT; CDR3aa: CASSFGNREAFF
abundance: .; v_gene: TRBV6-1; j_gene: TRBJ2-3; d_gene: .; CDR3nt: TGTGCCAGCAGCGGGTCGGGGGATACGCAGTATTTT; CDR3aa: CASSGSGDTQYF
abundance: .; v_gene: TRBV7-2; j_gene: TRBJ2-2; d_gene: TRBD1; CDR3nt: TGTGCCAGCAGCAATTCCCGGGACAGTTACACCGGGGAGCTGTTTTTT; CDR3aa: CASSNSRDSYTGELFF
abundance: few; v_gene: TRBV27; j_gene: TRBJ1-2; d_gene: .; CDR3nt: TGTGCCAGCAGTTATCCAAACACCTTC; CDR3aa: CASSYPNTF
abundance: .; v_gene: TRBV10-1; j_gene: TRBJ2-1; d_gene: .; CDR3nt: TGCGCCAGCAGTGAGTCCGGGGGGCTCTCCTACAATGAGCAGTTCTTC; CDR3aa: CASSESGGLSYNEQFF
abundance: .; v_gene: TRBV2; j_gene: TRBJ1-1; d_gene: .; CDR3nt: TGTGCCAGCAGCGACCGGGGGGGAAGGACTGAAGCTTTCTTT; CDR3aa: CASSDRGGRTEAFF
abundance: .; v_gene: TRBV5-4; j_gene: TRBJ1-5; d_gene: .; CDR3nt: TGTGCCAGCAGCTTGGGCCCCTGGGGGGAGGTTAATCAGCCCCAGCATTTT; CDR3aa: CASSLGPWGEVNQPQHF
abundance: .; v_gene: TRBV6-1; j_gene: TRBJ2-1; d_gene: .; CDR3nt: TGTGCCAGCAGTGAATCAGGGATGAGGTACAATGAGCAGTTCTTC; CDR3aa: CASSESGMRYNEQFF
abundance: .; v_gene: TRBV5-8; j_gene: TRBJ2-5; d_gene: .; CDR3nt: TGTGCCAGCAGCCCGGACAGAAAAGAGACCCAGTACTTC; CDR3aa: CASSPDRKETQYF
abundance: once; v_gene: TRBV9; j_gene: TRBJ1-6; d_gene: .; CDR3nt: TGTGCCAGCAGCGGGTCTGGAACACCCCTCCACTTT; CDR3aa: CASSGSGTPLHF